The 21 T cell receptor beta chains reported below all come from one sample, sequenced in a study of T cells in Graves' hyperthyroidism and ophthalmopathy. TCR beta CDR3 regions were amplified from RNA. Using the HTBI primer set, a first-round RT-PCR was run on the TCR CDR3. TCRdb independently ran MiXCR on the multiplex PCR reads; one entry per CDR3 protein. This sample has 45,000 to 60,000 distinct CDR3 sequences, with roughly 49% found just once. Sample: blood. Receptors originate from a woman under 40 with Graves' ophthalmopathy.

This clonotype was seen many times. The V call is TRBV7-9, the J call TRBJ1-1; possibly TRBD1 for D (6 bases). Trimming took off 5 bases at V and 3 bases at J, with 16 bases between the two ends. The CDR3 consists of 15 residues. Germline V gene data show CDR1 as SEHNR and CDR2 as FQNEAQ (reference sequence). The CDR3 DNA reads as TGTGCCAGCAGCCGCCCTGTTGGGGGGCACACTGAAGCTTTCTTT. It is translated as CASSRPVGGHTEAFF.

This clonotype is a singleton in its sample. An end of the junction differs from the germline gene, which may be a read error. The V call is TRBV11-2, the J call TRBJ2-1; 10 nucleotides align to TRBD2. The CDR3 runs to 18 residues. Looked up from germline, CDR1 is SGHAT and CDR2 is FQNNGV. The CDR3 sequence is CASGLVWGASGSGNEQLF. As DNA, the CDR3 is TGTGCCAGCGGCTTAGTTTGGGGCGCTAGCGGGAGTGGGAATGAGCAGCTCTTC.

Notes on this clonotype: Since no conserved phenylalanine or tryptophan closes the CDR3, a read error is the likely cause. It is unclear where the CDR3 begins or ends on the DNA, so no DNA is shown, and the CDR3 is as TCRdb lists it. The chain employs TRBV20-1 and TRBJ1-6; the table's D gene call, TRBD1, was not cross checked with the DNA. CDR1 and CDR2 (germline): DFQATT, SNEGSKA (reference sequence). Inclusive of both ends, the CDR3 amounts to 16 amino acids. The CDR3 sequence is CSASRQGRSYNSPPHS.

Only one count was recorded for this clonotype. A read error may account for a junction end that differs from germline. This rearrangement joins TRBV9 to TRBJ1-2; D ambiguous. CDR3 length: 15 residues. Germline V gene data show CDR1 as SGDLS and CDR2 as YYNGEE. The CDR3 DNA reads TGTGCCCGCAGCGTAGCAAGTCAGAGCACCTATGGCTACACCTTC. Translation: CARSVASQSTYGYTF.

There are many counts of this clonotype. This chain connects TRBV2 to TRBJ1-2; tentatively, D is TRBD1 (5 bases). The length of the CDR3 is 15 residues. The germline CDR1 and CDR2 sequences are SNHLY and FYNNEI. V was trimmed by 0 bases and J by 5 bases, leaving 13 bases between them. The CDR3, as DNA: TGTGCCAGCAGTGAAGCGGCAGGGTTGACGTATGGCTACACCTTC. It codes for CASSEAAGLTYGYTF.

There are many counts of this clonotype. V usage is TRBV28 and J usage is TRBJ1-5; D ambiguous. The CDR3 has 13 residues. In germline, CDR1 is MDHEN, CDR2 SYDVKM. V was shortened by 2 bases and J by 10 bases, with 12 bases between the two germline ends. The CDR3 loop reads CASSLSPPAPQHF. CDR3 DNA: TGTGCCAGCAGTTTAAGCCCCCCCGCCCCCCAGCATTTT.

In this sample, this clonotype turned up many times. The chain uses TRBV28 and TRBJ2-1; D is ambiguous. Germline V gene data show CDR1 as MDHEN and CDR2 as SYDVKM. CDR3 length equals 11 residues. V shed 9 bases and J shed 7 bases, with 10 bases lying between them. The CDR3 nucleotides are TGTGCCAGTTCAAGGACGAATGAGCAGTTCTTC. Translation: CASSRTNEQFF.

This clonotype showed up many times. J is TRBJ1-6 and V is TRBV19; TRBD1 matches at 7 bases. V dropped 5 bases and J dropped 7; count of bases not matched to a gene: 8. Germline values: CDR1 LNHDA, CDR2 SQIVND (reference sequence). The CDR3 is made up of 15 amino acids. This CDR3 is CASSPRQGVNSPLHF. For the CDR3, the DNA is TGTGCCAGTAGTCCACGACAGGGAGTAAATTCACCCCTCCACTTT.

This clonotype occurred many times. Being one base from a much bigger clone, this may be a read error. This chain joins TRBV7-9 and TRBJ1-1; a weak D match, TRBD1 (5 bases). Germline V lookup: CDR1 SEHNR, CDR2 FQNEAQ (reference sequence). CDR3 length: 14 amino acids. Deletions cut 1 base from V and 11 bases from J, with 17 bases between. DNA for the CDR3: TGTGCCAGCAGCTTAGTCGCGGCCGTGGGGGAGGCTTTCTTT. This codes for CASSLVAAVGEAFF.

This chain connects TRBV7-3 to TRBJ2-7; D is undetermined. V was shortened by 8 bases and J by 3 bases, with 8 bases between the two germline ends. This CDR3 has 11 amino acids. Per germline, CDR1 SGHTA and CDR2 FQGTGA. CDR3 coding DNA: TGTGCCAGCTCCCGGGTCTACGAGCAGTACTTC. This translates into CASSRVYEQYF.

The gene calls are TRBV9 and TRBJ2-7, with 9 bases identical to TRBD1. CDR1 and CDR2 (germline): SGDLS, YYNGEE. The length of the CDR3 is 14 residues. The junction had 6 bases not matched to a gene; V was cut back by 3 bases and J by 5 bases. The CDR3 nucleotides are TGTGCCAGCAGCGCGGACAGGGGAAGGGACGAGCAGTACTTC. This gives the protein CASSADRGRDEQYF.

This clonotype has ten or more counts. The chain uses TRBV12-3 or TRBV12-4 and TRBJ1-3; D not certain. The V gene lost 2 bases and the J gene lost 4 bases, with 3 bases spanning the gap. The CDR3 sequence is 12 residues long. CDR3 nucleotides: TGTGCCAGCAGTTTAAAAGGAAACACCATATATTTT. Its protein product is CASSLKGNTIYF.

Concerning this clonotype itself: The junction and the germline gene differ at one end; a read error may be behind it. The J gene is TRBJ2-1, the V gene TRBV7-7, with 7 bases that match TRBD2. This CDR3 spans 16 amino acids. Germline V gene lookup returns CDR1 SSHAT and CDR2 FNYEAQ (reference sequence). For the CDR3, the DNA is TGTGCTAGCAGCCCCTCGGGGCGGGAGCGTTCCAATGAGCAGTTCTTC. As protein: CASSPSGRERSNEQFF.

This clonotype was counted ten times or more. V usage is TRBV28 and J usage is TRBJ1-2; D is unclear. The germline CDR1 and CDR2 sequences are MDHEN and SYDVKM. With 4 bases removed from V and 2 bases from J, the gap between germline ends came to 14 bases. The CDR3 extends over 15 amino acids. The DNA of the CDR3 is TGTGCCAGCAGTTCGGTTTCAGGACTGAACTATGGCTACACCTTC. Protein: CASSSVSGLNYGYTF.

The chain recombines TRBV15 with TRBJ2-7; D is unclear. The V gene's germline CDR1 is LNHNV and CDR2 YYDKDF (reference sequence). CDR3 length equals 12 residues. The ends were cut back, 1 base at V and 5 bases at J, with 6 bases in the middle. The CDR3 spells CATSRAAHEQYF. In nucleotides, the CDR3 is TGTGCCACCAGCAGAGCGGCCCACGAGCAGTACTTC. The full variable domain, rest sourced from reference TRBV15 and TRBJ2-7, is DAMVIQNPRYQVTQFGKPVTLSCSQTLNHNVMYWYQQKSSQAPKLLFHYYDKDFNNEADTPDNFQSRRPNTSFCFLDIRSPGLGDTAMYLCATSRAAHEQYFGPGTRLTVT.

Worth noting for this clonotype: A read error may be the cause here, since a much bigger clone is one base away. The chain joins TRBV6-1 to TRBJ2-1, with no clear D. CDR1 and CDR2 from the germline V gene are MNHNS and SASEGT. The V end lost 1 base, the J end lost 9 bases, and 10 bases lay between the germline ends. CDR3 length: 13 residues. The CDR3 region is CASSEVSASEQFF. CDR3 DNA: TGTGCCAGCAGTGAAGTGAGCGCAAGTGAGCAGTTCTTC.

This chain connects TRBV11-2 to TRBJ2-1, with D possibly matching TRBD2 (6 bases). The CDR3 is 15 residues long. CDR1 and CDR2 from the germline V gene are SGHAT and FQNNGV. V lost 5 bases and J lost 7, with 18 bases in between. The chain's CDR3 is CASSLGDWTWNEQFF. The DNA for the CDR3 is TGTGCCAGCAGCCTTGGGGACTGGACGTGGAATGAGCAGTTCTTC.

This clonotype has at least ten counts. The rearrangement links TRBV29-1 to TRBJ1-1, with D unclear. Trimming removed 4 bases from V and 8 bases from J, with 17 bases in between. This CDR3 is built from 13 residues. CDR1 SQVTM and CDR2 ANQGSEA come from the germline V gene. CDR3 in DNA: TGCAGCGTTGTCAAGGTGCGGGGTGCGGAAGCTTTCTTT. Its protein product is CSVVKVRGAEAFF.

V is TRBV11-2 and J is TRBJ1-1; unclear D gene. V shed 2 bases and J shed 8 bases, with 15 bases lying between them. In germline, CDR1 is SGHAT, CDR2 FQNNGV. The CDR3 is 14 amino acids. For the CDR3, the DNA is TGTGCCAGCAGCTTAAGTGGAGGACGCACGGAAGCTTTCTTT. Its translation: CASSLSGGRTEAFF.

This clonotype is categorized as medium-sized. The chain links TRBV24-1 to TRBJ2-3; D not certain. CDR3 size: 14 residues. Germline values: CDR1 KGHDR, CDR2 SFDVKD. V shed 4 bases and J shed 2 bases, with 9 bases lying between them. The CDR3 spells CATSEERFTDTQYF. The DNA of the CDR3 is TGTGCCACCAGTGAAGAGAGGTTCACAGATACGCAGTATTTT.

The sample holds one count of this clonotype. The junction departs from germline at one end; a sequencing error may be responsible. The chain is built from TRBV19 and TRBJ2-3; D is undetermined. This CDR3 region has 13 residues. From germline, CDR1 is LNHDA and CDR2 SQIVND (reference sequence). In DNA, the CDR3 is TGTGCCAGTAGGCCTAGGGCCACAGATATGCAGTATTTC. Its translation is CASRPRATDMQYF.